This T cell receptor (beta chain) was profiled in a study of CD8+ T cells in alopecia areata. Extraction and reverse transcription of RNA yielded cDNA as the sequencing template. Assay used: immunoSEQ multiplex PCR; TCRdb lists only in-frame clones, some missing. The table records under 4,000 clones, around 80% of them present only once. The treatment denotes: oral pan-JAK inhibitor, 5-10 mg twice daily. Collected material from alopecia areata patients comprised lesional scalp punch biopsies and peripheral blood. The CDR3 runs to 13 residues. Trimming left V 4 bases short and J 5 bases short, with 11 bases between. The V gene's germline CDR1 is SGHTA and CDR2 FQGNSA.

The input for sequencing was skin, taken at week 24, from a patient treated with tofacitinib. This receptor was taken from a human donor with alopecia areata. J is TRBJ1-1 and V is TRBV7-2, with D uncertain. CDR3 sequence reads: CASSSSFGTEAFF. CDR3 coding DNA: TGTGCCAGCAGCTCCTCATTTGGGACTGAAGCTTTCTTT.